The 27 T cell receptor beta chains below come from one sample, sequenced in a study of T cell repertoires in cytomegalovirus infection. TCRdb re-called the reads with MiXCR, one entry per CDR3 protein. The table lists approximately 500,000 distinct CDR3 sequences, 16% of them singletons. Sequencing input: CD8+ T cells from PBMCs. The receptors shown here come from a human donor in good health (CMV status not recorded). Some clones in this sample may be carry-over from other donors' samples.

The CDR3 coding sequence is TGTGCCAGCCGACCGGACAGGGCGCGATACGAGCAGTACTTC. This encodes CASRPDRARYEQYF. The rearrangement joins TRBV27 to TRBJ2-7, with 8 bases aligning to TRBD1. CDR1 and CDR2 from the germline V gene are MNHEY and SMNVEV (reference sequence). The CDR3 has 14 amino acids. With V trimmed by 8 bases and J by 4 bases, 10 bases remained unmatched.

The genes are TRBV9 and TRBJ1-5; no clear D gene. The CDR3 runs to 14 residues. Germline lookup yields CDR1 SGDLS and CDR2 YYNGEE. V was pared by 4 bases and J by 5 bases, with 13 bases between. The CDR3 sequence: CASSSGRVDQPQHF. CDR3 nucleotide sequence: TGTGCCAGCAGCTCCGGGAGGGTCGATCAGCCCCAGCATTTT.

Regarding this clonotype: A much more abundant neighbour one base away suggests this may be a read error. V and J are TRBV19 and TRBJ1-1, with D maybe TRBD1 (6 bases). CDR1 is LNHDA, CDR2 SQIVND, per germline (reference sequence). Trimming removed 6 bases from V and 4 bases from J, with 9 bases in between. CDR3 length: 12 amino acids. CDR3 loop: CASRGQSTEAFF. The CDR3 DNA sequence: TGTGCCAGTAGAGGACAGTCCACTGAAGCTTTCTTT. The entire variable domain, with the rest obtained from reference TRBV19 and TRBJ1-1, is as follows: DGGITQSPKYLFRKEGQNVTLSCEQNLNHDAMYWYRQDPGQGLRLIYYSQIVNDFQKGDIAEGYSVSREKKESFPLTVTSAQKNPTAFYLCASRGQSTEAFFGQGTRLTVV.

There are many counts of this clonotype. V usage is TRBV27 and J usage is TRBJ1-1; D is perhaps TRBD1 (6 bases). The germline V gene encodes CDR1 MNHEY and CDR2 SMNVEV (reference sequence). The CDR3 loop spans 17 amino acids. Trimming took 0 bases from V and 2 from J, leaving 16 bases between them. This chain's CDR3 is CASSLSALLDSNTEAFF. The CDR3 bases are TGTGCCAGCAGTTTATCAGCATTATTGGACAGTAACACTGAAGCTTTCTTT.

This clonotype turned up a few times. This chain links TRBV5-8 with TRBJ2-6; TRBD1 might be the D (5 bases). CDR3 length equals 15 residues. The germline V gene has CDR1 SGHTS and CDR2 YDEGEE. V was cut by 3 bases and J by 10 bases, with 17 bases left in between. The CDR3 here is CASSSTSGYRNVLTF. The CDR3 DNA reads as TGTGCCAGCAGCTCGACATCAGGGTACCGGAACGTCCTGACTTTC.

At least ten counts were recorded for this clonotype. This sequence joins TRBV7-9 and TRBJ2-5; D may be TRBD2 (5 bases). The CDR3 is 13 amino acids. The V end lost 10 bases, the J end lost 6 bases, and 18 bases lay between the germline ends. CDR1 and CDR2 (germline): SEHNR, FQNEAQ (reference sequence). The CDR3 DNA follows: TGTGCCATCAACGGACTGGTAGACAAGACCCAGTACTTC. It is translated as CAINGLVDKTQYF.

The rearrangement uses TRBV2 and TRBJ2-5; 7 nucleotides align to TRBD1. J was trimmed by 2 bases and V by 10 bases; bases with no gene match: 4. This CDR3 comprises 12 residues. Germline-derived CDR1 and CDR2 are SNHLY and FYNNEI. CDR3 region: CATRDRQETQYF. The CDR3 bases are TGTGCCACCCGGGACAGACAAGAGACCCAGTACTTC.

This clonotype was seen repeatedly, ten times or more. The chain is built from TRBV12-3 or TRBV12-4 and TRBJ2-6; maybe TRBD1 (5 bases). Trimming removed 1 base at V and 0 bases at J, with 16 bases between. The CDR3 is 19 residues long. The CDR3 region is CASSLGAPQDSSGANVLTF. In DNA form, the CDR3 reads TGTGCCAGCAGTTTAGGGGCCCCACAGGATTCCTCTGGGGCCAACGTCCTGACTTTC.

This chain uses TRBV5-1 with TRBJ2-1; TRBD2 might be the D (5 bases). CDR1 is SGHRS, CDR2 YFSETQ, per germline. This CDR3 is 11 amino acids long. V lost 4 bases and J 10 bases, leaving 9 bases between the germline ends. The CDR3 loop reads CASSASGEQFF. The CDR3 coding sequence is TGCGCCAGCAGCGCAAGCGGCGAGCAGTTCTTC.

The V call is TRBV19, the J call TRBJ1-2; no firm D call. The CDR3 runs to 12 residues. V lost 5 bases and J 1 base, leaving 5 bases between the germline ends. Germline V lookup: CDR1 LNHDA, CDR2 SQIVND (reference sequence). CDR3 DNA: TGTGCCAGTAGTTTTTTTAACTATGGCTACACCTTC. Translating gives CASSFFNYGYTF.

This clonotype was recorded a few times. The chain employs TRBV24-1 and TRBJ1-4; D call uncertain. The V end lost 2 bases, the J end lost 8 bases, and 8 bases lay between the germline ends. Germline loops: CDR1 KGHDR, CDR2 SFDVKD. This CDR3 has 13 amino acids. This chain's CDR3 is CATSDSRGEKLFF. CDR3 nucleotides: TGTGCCACCAGTGATTCGAGAGGGGAAAAACTGTTTTTT.

This chain links TRBV15 with TRBJ2-5; possibly TRBD2 for D (6 bases). The germline gives CDR1 LNHNV, CDR2 YYDKDF (reference sequence). There are 18 residues in the CDR3. Trimming removed 5 bases from V and 5 bases from J, with 27 bases in between. CDR3 coding DNA: TGTGCCACCAGCCGAGCCCTCGTGGGTCGGGAGATTGGGGAGACCCAGTACTTC. Protein product: CATSRALVGREIGETQYF.

J is TRBJ2-6 and V is TRBV27, with D unclear. The CDR3 totals 17 residues. V was cut by 2 bases and J by 0 bases, with 11 bases left in between. Germline CDR1 and CDR2: MNHEY and SMNVEV (reference sequence). The CDR3 DNA is TGTGCCAGCAGTTTAAAGGTCTACCGCTCTGGGGCCAACGTCCTGACTTTC. Residues: CASSLKVYRSGANVLTF.

In regard to this clonotype: A single base separates this from a much larger clone, so it may be a read error. The chain carries TRBV7-1 and TRBJ2-7; D is unclear. TRBV7-1 belongs to the ORF category, with a function that is uncertain. The CDR3 runs 13 residues. The CDR3 is CGSTSGMTYEQYF. Written as DNA, the CDR3 is TGTGGCAGCACCTCAGGAATGACCTACGAGCAGTACTTC.

This chain connects TRBV7-3 to TRBJ2-5; perhaps TRBD2 as D (6 bases). The germline V and J ends were trimmed by 2 bases and 4 bases, with 11 bases remaining between them. The CDR3 contains 14 residues. CDR1 and CDR2 (germline): SGHTA, FQGTGA. CDR3: CASSLAQEGETQYF. CDR3 sequence (DNA): TGTGCCAGCAGCTTAGCCCAGGAGGGAGAGACCCAGTACTTC.

This clonotype has only a few counts. The gene calls are TRBV28 and TRBJ2-1; 9 bases are a match to TRBD1. CDR3 length: 16 residues. Trimming cost V 3 bases and J 8 bases; bases outside gene matches: 11. Germline CDR1 and CDR2: MDHEN and SYDVKM. CDR3 coding DNA: TGTGCCAGCAGTTTTTCCCCGGGACAGGGAGTGCATGAGCAGTTCTTC. Translation gives CASSFSPGQGVHEQFF.

The rearrangement links TRBV9 to TRBJ2-1; tentative D call: TRBD2 (5 bases). Germline loops: CDR1 SGDLS, CDR2 YYNGEE. The CDR3 is 16 amino acids. With 3 bases removed from V and 2 bases from J, the gap between germline ends came to 15 bases. The CDR3 nucleotides are TGTGCCAGCAGCGCTTTGTGGACTGGACCCTACAATGAGCAGTTCTTC. Encoded protein: CASSALWTGPYNEQFF.

This clonotype was detected a few times. The chain joins TRBV11-2 to TRBJ1-5; 8 bases are a match to TRBD1. CDR3 length: 15 residues. Losses at the gene ends were 6 bases for V and 7 bases for J; bases not matched to a gene: 11. Germline CDR1 SGHAT, CDR2 FQNNGV. CDR3 residues: CASRERTGSEQPQHF. CDR3 DNA sequence: TGTGCCAGCAGGGAACGGACAGGGAGCGAACAGCCCCAGCATTTT. Filled out from reference TRBV11-2 and TRBJ1-5, the complete variable domain reads EAGVAQSPRYKIIEKRQSVAFWCNPISGHATLYWYQQILGQGPKLLIQFQNNGVVDDSQLPKDRFSAERLKGVDSTLKIQPAKLEDSAVYLCASRERTGSEQPQHFGDGTRLSIL.

This clonotype was seen at least ten times. The CDR3 DNA reads TGTGCCAGCAGCCCTAGGCGCGGGGCTTGGATTCCGAACACTGAAGCTTTCTTT. Its protein is CASSPRRGAWIPNTEAFF. The V call is TRBV4-2, the J call TRBJ1-1; a possible D gene is TRBD1 (5 bases). Trimming cost V 4 bases and J 1 base, with 22 bases left between them. CDR1 is LGHNA, CDR2 YNFKEQ, per germline. This CDR3 has 18 amino acids.

This clonotype has ten or more counts. The V and J genes are TRBV7-9 and TRBJ1-2; TRBD1 matches at 10 bases. V was clipped by 3 bases and J by 2 bases; unmatched bases: 6. Germline CDR1 SEHNR, CDR2 FQNEAQ (reference sequence). CDR3 length: 16 amino acids. The CDR3 loop is CASSLHDRGPNYGYTF. The CDR3, as DNA: TGTGCCAGCAGCTTGCATGACAGGGGGCCCAACTATGGCTACACCTTC.

This clonotype showed up many times. The gene calls are TRBV28 and TRBJ2-7; perhaps TRBD2 as D (5 bases). V lost 10 bases to trimming and J lost 4 bases, with 17 bases between them. Germline V gene data show CDR1 as MDHEN and CDR2 as SYDVKM. This CDR3 has 13 residues. The CDR3 bases are TGTGCCACCCCGAGTAGCGCCCCGTACGAGCAGTACTTC. This encodes CATPSSAPYEQYF.

The gene calls are TRBV27 and TRBJ2-7; 9 nucleotides match TRBD1. CDR1 is MNHEY, CDR2 SMNVEV, per germline (reference sequence). This CDR3 has 15 amino acids. Unmatched junction bases numbered 8, after V lost 4 bases and J lost 4 bases. The chain's CDR3 is CASSSAGTGYYEQYF. The CDR3 region has the DNA TGTGCCAGCAGTTCCGCCGGGACAGGGTATTACGAGCAGTACTTC.

Regarding this clonotype: A read error is likely, as this CDR3 ends without the conserved phenylalanine or tryptophan. This CDR3 is CASSLYYIKSSYNEQFY. The CDR3 DNA reads TGTGCCAGCAGCTTATACTACATCAAGAGCTCCTACAATGAGCAGTTCTAC. V and J are TRBV7-6 and TRBJ2-1; D gene ambiguous. This CDR3 is 17 amino acids long. Trimming shortened V by 2 bases and J by 0 bases, and 14 bases separated the two germline ends. CDR1 SGHVS and CDR2 FNYEAQ come from the germline V gene.

This clonotype occurred a few times. The V gene is TRBV20-1, the J gene TRBJ2-1; D is unresolved. Trimming stripped 3 bases from V and 6 bases from J, with 3 bases between. This CDR3 is 10 amino acids long. Germline V CDR1 and CDR2: DFQATT, SNEGSKA (reference sequence). CDR3 region: CSASSNEQFF. The DNA of the CDR3 is TGCAGTGCTAGTAGCAATGAGCAGTTCTTC.

This clonotype was found many times. This sequence joins TRBV19 and TRBJ1-1; D unclear. Germline V gives CDR1 LNHDA, CDR2 SQIVND (reference sequence). The CDR3 runs 13 residues. V was shortened by 8 bases and J by 0 bases, with 10 bases between the two germline ends. The CDR3 protein is CASSDGMNTEAFF. In DNA form, the CDR3 reads TGTGCCAGTTCCGATGGAATGAACACTGAAGCTTTCTTT. Combining the CDR3 with reference TRBV19 and TRBJ1-1 gives the whole variable domain DGGITQSPKYLFRKEGQNVTLSCEQNLNHDAMYWYRQDPGQGLRLIYYSQIVNDFQKGDIAEGYSVSREKKESFPLTVTSAQKNPTAFYLCASSDGMNTEAFFGQGTRLTVV.

This clonotype occurred a few times. The J gene is TRBJ1-5, the V gene TRBV6-2 or TRBV6-3; D not resolved. V gave up 0 bases and J gave up 3 bases, with 9 bases separating them. There are 15 residues in the CDR3. Germline loops: CDR1 MNHEY, CDR2 SVGEGT. Here the CDR3 reads CASSYSQVNNQPQHF. The CDR3, as DNA: TGTGCCAGCAGTTACTCGCAGGTTAACAATCAGCCCCAGCATTTT.

This clonotype was counted at least ten times. V usage is TRBV7-9 and J usage is TRBJ1-2; no reliable D call. Germline loops: CDR1 SEHNR, CDR2 FQNEAQ (reference sequence). The CDR3 totals 15 residues. Trimming cost V 6 bases and J 5 bases, with 19 bases left between them. The DNA of the CDR3 is TGTGCCAGCAGTTCGGCGGGGATGAGGCTTTATGGCTACACCTTC. The encoded protein is CASSSAGMRLYGYTF.